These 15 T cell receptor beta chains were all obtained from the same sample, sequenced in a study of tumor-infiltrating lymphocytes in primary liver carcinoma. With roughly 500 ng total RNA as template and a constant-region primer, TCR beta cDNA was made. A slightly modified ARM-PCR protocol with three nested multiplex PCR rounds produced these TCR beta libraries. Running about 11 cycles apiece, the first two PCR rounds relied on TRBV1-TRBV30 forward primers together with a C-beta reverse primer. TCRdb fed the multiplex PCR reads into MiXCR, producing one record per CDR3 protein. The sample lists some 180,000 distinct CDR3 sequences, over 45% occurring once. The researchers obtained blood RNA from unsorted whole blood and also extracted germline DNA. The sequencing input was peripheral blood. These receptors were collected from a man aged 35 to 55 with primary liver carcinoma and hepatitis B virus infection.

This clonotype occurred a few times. The CDR3 DNA follows: TGCGCCAGCAGCCAGACCAACAGGGCCCAAGAGACCCAGTACTTC. It specifies CASSQTNRAQETQYF. The V gene is TRBV4-1, the J gene TRBJ2-5; D is possibly TRBD1 (6 bases). This CDR3 is 15 amino acids long. Germline V gene lookup returns CDR1 MGHRA and CDR2 YSYEKL. Trimming left V 3 bases short and J 1 base short, with 12 bases between.

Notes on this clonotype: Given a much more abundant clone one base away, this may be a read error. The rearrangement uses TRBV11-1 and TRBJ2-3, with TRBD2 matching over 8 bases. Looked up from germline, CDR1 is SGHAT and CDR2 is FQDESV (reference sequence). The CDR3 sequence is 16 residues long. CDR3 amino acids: CASSPLGAGGADTEYF. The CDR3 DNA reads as TGTGCCAGCAGCCCACTCGGGGCGGGAGGCGCAGATACGGAGTATTTT.

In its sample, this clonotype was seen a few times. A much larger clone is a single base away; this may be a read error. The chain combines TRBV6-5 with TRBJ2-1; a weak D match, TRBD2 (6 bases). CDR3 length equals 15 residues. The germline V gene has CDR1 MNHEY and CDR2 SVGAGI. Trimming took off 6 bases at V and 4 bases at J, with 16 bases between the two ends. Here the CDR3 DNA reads TGTGCCAGCAGCTCCGGGAGAGGGCGGTACAATGAGCAGTTCTTC. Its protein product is CASSSGRGRYNEQFF.

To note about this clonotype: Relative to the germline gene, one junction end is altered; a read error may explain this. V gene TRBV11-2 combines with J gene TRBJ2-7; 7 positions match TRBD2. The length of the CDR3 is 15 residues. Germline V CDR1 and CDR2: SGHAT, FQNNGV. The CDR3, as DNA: TGTACCAACAGCTTTGCTAGCGGCTGGTCCTACGAACAGTACTTC. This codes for CTNSFASGWSYEQYF.

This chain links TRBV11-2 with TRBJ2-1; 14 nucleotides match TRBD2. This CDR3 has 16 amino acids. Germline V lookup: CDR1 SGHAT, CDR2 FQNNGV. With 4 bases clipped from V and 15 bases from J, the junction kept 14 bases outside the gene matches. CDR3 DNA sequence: TGTGCCAGCAGCTCGGGACTAGCGGGAGAATACAATGAGTGGTTCTTC. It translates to CASSSGLAGEYNEWFF.

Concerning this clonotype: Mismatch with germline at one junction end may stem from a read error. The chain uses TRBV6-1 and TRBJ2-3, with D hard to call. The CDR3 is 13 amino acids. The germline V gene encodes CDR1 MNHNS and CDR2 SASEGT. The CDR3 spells CASCEYSTDTQYF. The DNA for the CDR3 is TGTGCCAGCTGTGAATACTCCACAGATACGCAGTATTTT.

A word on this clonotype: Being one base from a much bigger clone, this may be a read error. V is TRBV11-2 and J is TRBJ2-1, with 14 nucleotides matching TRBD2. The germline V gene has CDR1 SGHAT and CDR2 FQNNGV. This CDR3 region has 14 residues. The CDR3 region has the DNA TGTACCAGCGGGGGACTAGCGGGAGACAGTGAGCAGTTCTTC. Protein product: CTSGGLAGDSEQFF.

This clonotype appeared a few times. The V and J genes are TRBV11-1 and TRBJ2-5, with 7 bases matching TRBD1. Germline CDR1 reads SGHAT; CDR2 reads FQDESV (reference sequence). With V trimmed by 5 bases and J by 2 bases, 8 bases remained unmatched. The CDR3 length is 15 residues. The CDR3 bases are TGTGCCAGCAGCCGAACCGGGACAGTGCAAGAGACCCAGTACTTC. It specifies CASSRTGTVQETQYF.

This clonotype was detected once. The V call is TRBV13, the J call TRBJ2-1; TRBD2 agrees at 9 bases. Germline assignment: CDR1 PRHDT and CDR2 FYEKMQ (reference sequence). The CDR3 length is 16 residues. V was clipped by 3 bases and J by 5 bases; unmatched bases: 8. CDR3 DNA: TGTGCCAGCAGCTTGTATAGCGGGAGTACCGACAATGAGCAGTTCTTC. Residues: CASSLYSGSTDNEQFF.

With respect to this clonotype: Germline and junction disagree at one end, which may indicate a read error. The CDR3 coding sequence is TGTGCCGGCAGCTCGCCGGTTGGGGAGACTCAGTACTTC. Protein: CAGSSPVGETQYF. The rearrangement links TRBV11-2 to TRBJ2-5; D is possibly TRBD2 (5 bases). Per germline, CDR1 SGHAT and CDR2 FQNNGV. This CDR3 is 13 amino acids long. The full variable domain, with the rest looked up from reference TRBV11-2 and TRBJ2-5, is EAGVAQSPRYKIIEKRQSVAFWCNPISGHATLYWYQQILGQGPKLLIQFQNNGVVDDSQLPKDRFSAERLKGVDSTLKIQPAKLEDSAVYLCAGSSPVGETQYFGPGTRLLVL.

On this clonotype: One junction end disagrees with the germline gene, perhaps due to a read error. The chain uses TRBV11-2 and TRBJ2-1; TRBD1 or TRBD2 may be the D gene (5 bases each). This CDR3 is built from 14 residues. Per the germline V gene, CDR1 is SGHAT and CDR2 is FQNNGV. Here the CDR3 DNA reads TGTGTCAGCAGCGGCCGGGGCAACTACAATGAGCAGTTCTTC. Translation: CVSSGRGNYNEQFF. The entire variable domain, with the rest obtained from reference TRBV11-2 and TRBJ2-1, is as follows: EAGVAQSPRYKIIEKRQSVAFWCNPISGHATLYWYQQILGQGPKLLIQFQNNGVVDDSQLPKDRFSAERLKGVDSTLKIQPAKLEDSAVYLCVSSGRGNYNEQFFGPGTRLTVL.

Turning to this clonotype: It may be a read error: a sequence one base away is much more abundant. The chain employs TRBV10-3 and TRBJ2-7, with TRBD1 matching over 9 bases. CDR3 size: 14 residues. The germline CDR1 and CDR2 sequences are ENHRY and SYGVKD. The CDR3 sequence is CVISEGTGNYEQYF. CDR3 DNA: TGTGTCATCAGTGAAGGGACAGGGAACTACGAGCAGTACTTC.

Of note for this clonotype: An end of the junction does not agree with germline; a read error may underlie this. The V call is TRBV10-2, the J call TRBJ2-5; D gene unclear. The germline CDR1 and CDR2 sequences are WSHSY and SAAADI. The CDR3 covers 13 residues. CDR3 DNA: TGCGCCAGCAGTGGGGCAAGGTCGGAGACCCAGTGCTTC. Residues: CASSGARSETQCF.

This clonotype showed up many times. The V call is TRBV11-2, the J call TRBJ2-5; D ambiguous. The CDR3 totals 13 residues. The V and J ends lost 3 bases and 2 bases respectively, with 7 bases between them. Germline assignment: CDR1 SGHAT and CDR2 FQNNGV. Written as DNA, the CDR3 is TGTGCCAGCAGCTTCCATGGACAAGAGACCCAGTACTTC. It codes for CASSFHGQETQYF.

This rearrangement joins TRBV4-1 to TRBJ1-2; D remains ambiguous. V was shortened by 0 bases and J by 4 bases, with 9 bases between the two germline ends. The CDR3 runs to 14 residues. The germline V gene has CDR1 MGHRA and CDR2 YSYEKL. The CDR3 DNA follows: TGCGCCAGCAGCCAAGATCAGGAGGGCTATGGCTACACCTTC. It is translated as CASSQDQEGYGYTF.